This T cell receptor beta chain was documented in a study of cytomegalovirus exposure and HLA in healthy donors. This clone appeared a few times. Vbeta (60) and Jbeta (13) primers were used in the PCR. Sequencing was performed with immunoSEQ multiplex PCR; in TCRdb, only in-frame clones are kept and a portion is missing. The table shows about 88,000 clones, with about 69% occurring only once. V shed 6 bases and J shed 7 bases, with 10 bases lying between them. This CDR3 contains 12 residues. Per the germline V gene, CDR1 is MNHEY and CDR2 is SVGAGI. The specimen was PBMCs. The clonotype was recovered from a woman between 18 and 30 years old in good health and CMV-seropositive. This chain links TRBV6-5 with TRBJ2-1; D might be TRBD2 (5 bases). The CDR3 DNA reads as TGTGCCAGCAGAATCCGCGGGAATGAGCAGTTCTTC. Translating gives CASRIRGNEQFF.